The rows below give T cell receptor beta chains drawn from one sample of a study of control samples from healthy donors and cancer patients. Sequencing used immunoSEQ multiplex PCR; TCRdb keeps in-frame clones, though not all of them. The sample carries some 5,700 clones, about 72% recorded once. The sample was formalin-fixed, paraffin-embedded tissue. Receptors originate from a male donor with melanoma. CDR3s include the opening cysteine and the closing phenylalanine or tryptophan. Each record gives: D gene, V gene, clone size, J gene, CDR3 protein, CDR3 DNA. The D gene is left open where the match is weak. For some rows the clone size is stated as once, few or many, or as a class when expanded; others skip it.

D: TRBD1
V: TRBV11-3
size: once
J: TRBJ2-3
CDR3: CASSPRQGATDTQYF
DNA: TGTGCCAGCAGCCCACGACAGGGTGCGACAGATACGCAGTATTTT

D: -
V: TRBV3-1/TRBV3-2
size: -
J: TRBJ2-2
CDR3: CASSQGAFNTGELFF
DNA: TGTGCCAGCAGCCAAGGGGCCTTTAACACCGGGGAGCTGTTTTTT

D: -
V: TRBV5-4
size: few
J: TRBJ2-2
CDR3: CASSLGDWDTGELFF
DNA: TGTGCCAGCAGCTTAGGGGACTGGGACACCGGGGAGCTGTTTTTT

D: TRBD2
V: TRBV7-7
size: -
J: TRBJ2-3
CDR3: CASSPYSGRDTQYF
DNA: TGTGCCAGCAGCCCTTATAGCGGGAGGGATACGCAGTATTTT

D: -
V: TRBV7-8
size: -
J: TRBJ1-6
CDR3: CASSLAGSPLHF
DNA: TGTGCCAGCAGCTTAGCGGGGTCACCCCTCCACTTT

D: -
V: TRBV28
size: -
J: TRBJ1-5
CDR3: CASSLFPGGDNQPQHF
DNA: TGTGCCAGCAGCCTTTTTCCGGGGGGAGACAATCAGCCCCAGCATTTT

D: -
V: TRBV27
size: -
J: TRBJ2-3
CDR3: CASSPGLEFTQYF
DNA: TGTGCCAGCAGTCCCGGTCTAGAATTTACGCAGTATTTT

D: TRBD1
V: TRBV29-1
size: -
J: TRBJ1-1
CDR3: CSVEGTANTEAFF
DNA: TGCAGCGTTGAGGGGACAGCGAACACTGAAGCTTTCTTT

D: -
V: TRBV7-9
size: medium-sized
J: TRBJ2-2
CDR3: CATGMTGPHTGELFF
DNA: TGTGCCACCGGCATGACAGGCCCACACACCGGGGAGCTGTTTTTT

D: TRBD2
V: TRBV7-9
size: few
J: TRBJ2-3
CDR3: CASSQLAGAGSDTQYF
DNA: TGTGCCAGCAGCCAACTAGCGGGAGCGGGCTCAGATACGCAGTATTTT

D: -
V: TRBV6-5
size: once
J: TRBJ1-1
CDR3: CASRLTDRNTEAFF
DNA: TGTGCCAGCAGATTAACGGACAGGAACACTGAAGCTTTCTTT

D: -
V: TRBV24-1
size: -
J: TRBJ2-1
CDR3: CATSPGSDNEQFF
DNA: TGTGCCACCAGTCCGGGAAGCGACAATGAGCAGTTCTTC

D: -
V: TRBV5-5
size: -
J: TRBJ2-1
CDR3: CASSSGDVGASYNEQFF
DNA: TGTGCCAGCAGCTCGGGGGACGTGGGGGCCTCCTACAATGAGCAGTTCTTC

D: TRBD1
V: TRBV9
size: once
J: TRBJ1-4
CDR3: CASSVGQGTNEKLFF
DNA: TGTGCCAGCAGCGTGGGACAGGGAACTAATGAAAAACTGTTTTTT

D: -
V: TRBV9
size: -
J: TRBJ2-5
CDR3: CASSESGVAQETQYF
DNA: TGTGCCAGCAGTGAATCAGGGGTAGCCCAAGAGACCCAGTACTTC

D: TRBD1
V: TRBV12-5
size: -
J: TRBJ2-2
CDR3: CASGLRQGAYGELFF
DNA: TGTGCTAGTGGTTTGCGACAGGGGGCTTACGGGGAGCTGTTTTTT

D: TRBD1
V: TRBV9
size: once
J: TRBJ2-7
CDR3: CASRPGQGASAEQYF
DNA: TGTGCCAGCAGGCCGGGACAGGGGGCGAGTGCCGAGCAGTACTTC

D: -
V: TRBV11-2
size: -
J: TRBJ2-3
CDR3: CASSLVEGGTQYF
DNA: TGTGCCAGCAGCTTAGTAGAGGGCGGTACGCAGTATTTT

D: -
V: TRBV4-3
size: once
J: TRBJ2-1
CDR3: CASSRMKTYNEQFF
DNA: TGCGCCAGCAGCCGTATGAAAACCTACAATGAGCAGTTCTTC

D: -
V: TRBV14
size: -
J: TRBJ1-3
CDR3: CASSQVRGRSGNTIYF
DNA: TGTGCCAGCAGCCAAGTAAGAGGTCGGTCAGGAAACACCATATATTTT

D: -
V: TRBV28
size: -
J: TRBJ2-1
CDR3: CASSPPTGHEQFF
DNA: TGTGCCAGCAGTCCCCCAACGGGGCATGAGCAGTTCTTC

D: -
V: TRBV7-6
size: -
J: TRBJ2-1
CDR3: CASSLGVNSGLGEQFF
DNA: TGTGCCAGCAGCTTAGGGGTAAATTCCGGTTTAGGGGAGCAGTTCTTC

D: -
V: TRBV19
size: -
J: TRBJ2-3
CDR3: CASSYDRASTDTQYF
DNA: TGTGCCAGTAGTTACGACAGAGCGAGCACAGATACGCAGTATTTT

D: -
V: TRBV15
size: -
J: TRBJ1-5
CDR3: CATSKTVSQPQHF
DNA: TGTGCCACCAGCAAGACGGTCTCTCAGCCCCAGCATTTT

D: -
V: TRBV28
size: -
J: TRBJ2-2
CDR3: CASSLPRRGTGELFF
DNA: TGTGCCAGCAGTTTGCCGAGGAGGGGCACCGGGGAGCTGTTTTTT

D: -
V: TRBV15
size: few
J: TRBJ2-7
CDR3: CATSSPLRRDEQYF
DNA: TGTGCCACCAGCAGCCCCTTGAGACGAGACGAGCAGTACTTC

D: -
V: TRBV6-6
size: -
J: TRBJ1-2
CDR3: CASSLTAYYGYTF
DNA: TGTGCCAGCAGTTTGACGGCCTACTATGGCTACACCTTC

D: TRBD2
V: TRBV9
size: -
J: TRBJ2-7
CDR3: CASSVDGGGTYEQYF
DNA: TGTGCCAGCAGCGTAGATGGGGGAGGGACCTACGAGCAGTACTTC

D: -
V: TRBV5-5
size: few
J: TRBJ1-5
CDR3: CASSVTGPNQPQHF
DNA: TGTGCCAGCAGCGTGACAGGACCTAATCAGCCCCAGCATTTT

D: TRBD2
V: TRBV24-1
size: -
J: TRBJ2-1
CDR3: CATRGSGDEQFF
DNA: TGTGCCACCAGGGGCAGCGGGGATGAGCAGTTCTTC

D: -
V: TRBV30
size: -
J: TRBJ1-1
CDR3: CAWSVLREAFF
DNA: TGTGCCTGGAGTGTACTACGTGAAGCTTTCTTT